Below, 8 T cell receptor beta chains from the same sample are listed, as sequenced in a study of Graves' ophthalmopathy and Graves' hyperthyroidism. The TCR beta CDR3 regions underwent amplification from RNA transcripts. Following a first-round RT-PCR that used HTBI primers, a second-round multiplex PCR was carried out. TCRdb re-analysed the multiplex PCR reads in MiXCR, keeping a single row per CDR3 protein. Of about 370,000 distinct CDR3 sequences listed, about 18% are singletons. Material for sequencing was peripheral blood. The receptors here all came from an adult woman with stable Graves' hyperthyroidism.

This clonotype was counted ten times or more. This chain joins TRBV12-3 or TRBV12-4 and TRBJ2-7, with no clear D. Trimming removed 6 bases from V and 1 base from J, with 10 bases in between. The CDR3 is 13 amino acids. For the CDR3, the DNA is TGTGCCAGCAGAGAGGAAGGGTCCTACGAGCAGTACTTC. It encodes CASREEGSYEQYF.

The sample holds many counts of this clonotype. The chain recombines TRBV28 with TRBJ2-7; no clear D. This CDR3 spans 12 amino acids. The germline gives CDR1 MDHEN, CDR2 SYDVKM. V was clipped by 7 bases and J by 6 bases, with 13 bases between them. The CDR3 sequence is CASKFQDREQYF. The CDR3 region has the DNA TGTGCCAGCAAGTTTCAGGACCGCGAGCAGTACTTC.

This clonotype was picked up many times. The chain joins TRBV7-2 to TRBJ1-1; D is uncertain. The CDR3 length is 12 residues. Trimming pared 7 bases from V and 5 bases from J, leaving 11 bases between. Germline CDR1 and CDR2: SGHTA and FQGNSA. The CDR3 DNA is TGTGCCAGCATTGAAAGGGATACTGAAGCTTTCTTT. Translated, it gives CASIERDTEAFF.

This clonotype was seen more than once but under ten times. The rearrangement joins TRBV29-1 to TRBJ1-2; 8 nucleotides agree with TRBD1. V lost 6 bases and J lost 7; bases outside the gene matches: 4. CDR1 is SQVTM and CDR2 is ANQGSEA in the germline V gene. The CDR3 is 11 residues long. CDR3 nucleotide sequence: TGCAGCGTCGACAGGGGCTTTGGCTACACCTTC. Protein product: CSVDRGFGYTF.

Only a few counts were recorded for this clonotype. This chain joins TRBV7-3 and TRBJ2-2; TRBD2 matches at 7 bases. The V and J ends lost 2 bases and 6 bases, in that order; junction bases with no gene match: 9. Germline V gene sequence: CDR1 SGHTA, CDR2 FQGTGA. The CDR3 covers 16 residues. This CDR3 is CASSLYVGGPPGELFF. CDR3 in DNA: TGTGCCAGCAGCTTATATGTGGGAGGGCCACCCGGGGAGCTGTTTTTT.

This clonotype came up many times. This chain joins TRBV6-1 and TRBJ2-5; a possible D gene is TRBD1 (6 bases). This CDR3 contains 18 residues. Trimming pared 4 bases from V and 2 bases from J, leaving 23 bases between. Germline V gene sequence: CDR1 MNHNS, CDR2 SASEGT. Written as DNA, the CDR3 is TGTGCCAGCAGTGTTTTGGTTGGCCGCAGGGGCCGGCAAGAGACCCAGTACTTC. This gives the protein CASSVLVGRRGRQETQYF.

This clonotype appeared many times. The rearrangement uses TRBV25-1 and TRBJ1-2; 7 nucleotides line up with TRBD1. The CDR3 runs 14 residues. The germline V gene has CDR1 MGHDK and CDR2 SYGVNS. Losses at the gene ends were 0 bases for V and 7 bases for J; bases not matched to a gene: 5. The CDR3: CASSEYMRDSGYTF. In DNA, the CDR3 is TGTGCCAGCAGTGAATATATGCGGGACAGTGGCTACACCTTC.

This clonotype was seen repeatedly, ten times or more. This sequence joins TRBV12-3 or TRBV12-4 and TRBJ2-5; 8 nucleotides line up with TRBD2. J lost 5 bases, V lost 7 bases, and 9 bases had no gene match. The CDR3 spans 14 residues. CDR3: CASTLSGMWETQYF. The CDR3 DNA is TGTGCCAGCACCCTTAGCGGGATGTGGGAGACCCAGTACTTC.